This entry lists 27 T cell receptor beta chains sequenced from one sample in a study of persistence of HIV-infected CD4 T cells. Sequencing used immunoSEQ version 4 in survey mode. Measured with immunoSEQ multiplex PCR; TCRdb has only the in-frame clones, and not every one. Of roughly 35,000 clones listed, about 85% are singletons. Stimulation used 10 ug/mL lysate from CMV-infected fibroblasts. CD40L/CD69 double-negative CD45RO-high memory CD4+ T cells were collected. No antigen is known for these receptors. The starting material was CD4+ T cells sorted from PBMCs after roughly 18-hour stimulation, obtained from a patient who received antiretroviral therapy. The receptors stem from an adult man with HIV who was CMV-seropositive.

The chain is built from TRBV7-2 and TRBJ1-4; the D gene is possibly TRBD1 (6 bases). The ends were cut back, 3 bases at V and 7 bases at J, with 12 bases in the middle. The CDR3 length is 14 residues. Germline-derived CDR1 and CDR2 are SGHTA and FQGNSA. CDR3 bases: TGTGCCAGCAGCTTCGGTACAGGGCGTGAAAAACTGTTTTTT. Its protein product is CASSFGTGREKLFF. The variable domain in full, completed from reference TRBV7-2 and TRBJ1-4, reads GAGVSQSPSNKVTEKGKDVELRCDPISGHTALYWYRQSLGQGLEFLIYFQGNSAPDKSGLPSDRFSAERTGGSVSTLTIQRTQQEDSAVYLCASSFGTGREKLFFGSGTQLSVL.

The chain uses TRBV7-2 and TRBJ1-1; 7 bases agree with TRBD1. The CDR3 covers 15 residues. The germline V gene encodes CDR1 SGHTA and CDR2 FQGNSA. The junction had 10 bases not matched to a gene; V was cut back by 6 bases and J by 3 bases. The CDR3 spells CASSPKGAGDTEAFF. The CDR3, as DNA: TGTGCCAGCAGTCCTAAGGGGGCCGGGGACACTGAAGCTTTCTTT. Combining the CDR3 with reference TRBV7-2 and TRBJ1-1 gives the whole variable domain GAGVSQSPSNKVTEKGKDVELRCDPISGHTALYWYRQSLGQGLEFLIYFQGNSAPDKSGLPSDRFSAERTGGSVSTLTIQRTQQEDSAVYLCASSPKGAGDTEAFFGQGTRLTVV.

This clone was found a few times. The V call is TRBV12-3 or TRBV12-4, the J call TRBJ2-1, with D unresolved. V was pared by 5 bases and J by 5 bases, with 1 base between. The CDR3 is 10 residues long. The CDR3 bases are TGTGCCAGCAGTGACAATGAGCAGTTCTTC. It translates to CASSDNEQFF.

The chain uses TRBV7-9 and TRBJ2-7; D gene uncertain. Trimming stripped 0 bases from V and 3 bases from J, with 15 bases between. This CDR3 region has 16 residues. CDR1 SEHNR and CDR2 FQNEAQ come from the germline V gene (reference sequence). The CDR3 DNA is TGTGCCAGCAGCTTAGCAGGGCAGCTTCCCATCTACGAGCAGTACTTC. Protein sequence: CASSLAGQLPIYEQYF. The full variable domain, with the rest looked up from reference TRBV7-9 and TRBJ2-7, is DTGVSQNPRHKITKRGQNVTFRCDPISEHNRLYWYRQTLGQGPEFLTYFQNEAQLEKSRLLSDRFSAERPKGSFSTLEIQRTEQGDSAMYLCASSLAGQLPIYEQYFGPGTRLTVT.

This clone was counted only a few times. This chain connects TRBV12-2 to TRBJ2-4; TRBD2 is taken as the D call from the table, unchecked against the DNA. TRBV12-2 counts as a pseudogene. This CDR3 comprises 14 residues. For the CDR3, the DNA is TGTGCAAGTCGCCCTCGACTAGCGGGGGGCATTCAGTACTTC. Encoded protein: CASRPRLAGGIQYF.

This rearrangement joins TRBV5-6 to TRBJ1-2; a possible D gene is TRBD1 (6 bases). This CDR3 is built from 16 residues. V shed 2 bases and J shed 5 bases, with 19 bases lying between them. Per germline, CDR1 SGHDT and CDR2 YYEEEE. CDR3 sequence: CASSFTGDKLLYGYTF. In DNA form, the CDR3 reads TGTGCCAGCAGCTTTACTGGGGACAAGCTTCTTTATGGCTACACCTTC. Drawing the rest from reference TRBV5-6 and TRBJ1-2, the complete variable domain is DAGVTQSPTHLIKTRGQQVTLRCSPKSGHDTVSWYQQALGQGPQFIFQYYEEEERQRGNFPDRFSGHQFPNYSSELNVNALLLGDSALYLCASSFTGDKLLYGYTFGSGTRLTVV.

This chain joins TRBV27 and TRBJ1-6; D possibly corresponds to TRBD1 (5 bases). The germline V gene encodes CDR1 MNHEY and CDR2 SMNVEV (reference sequence). V lost 2 bases, J lost 0 bases, and 14 bases lay in between. The CDR3 has 18 amino acids. CDR3 amino acids: CASSLKGPGDSYNSPLHF. For the CDR3, the DNA is TGTGCCAGCAGTTTAAAGGGACCGGGGGACTCCTATAATTCACCCCTCCACTTT.

This chain uses TRBV5-3 with TRBJ1-5, with D uncertain. TRBV5-3 is placed among ORFs of uncertain function. V lost 1 base to trimming and J lost 2 bases, with 13 bases between them. The length of the CDR3 is 16 residues. CDR3: CARSLWAPRGNQPQHF. The CDR3 DNA is TGTGCCAGAAGCTTGTGGGCCCCAAGGGGCAATCAGCCCCAGCATTTT.

The CDR3 DNA sequence: TGTGCCAGCAGCCAAGAAGCAGGGGGCGATTCACCCCTCCACTTT. This codes for CASSQEAGGDSPLHF. V gene TRBV4-2 combines with J gene TRBJ1-6; 8 bases fit TRBD1. CDR1 LGHNA and CDR2 YNFKEQ come from the germline V gene. Germline trimming cut 0 bases from V and 8 bases from J; bases unmatched to any gene: 3. This CDR3 region has 15 residues.

The chain uses TRBV19 and TRBJ1-4; 7 bases are shared with TRBD1. Germline V CDR1 and CDR2: LNHDA, SQIVND (reference sequence). V lost 10 bases, J lost 8 bases, and 16 bases stayed unmatched. The CDR3 totals 15 residues. CDR3 in amino acids: CATAIRQGEGEKLFF. CDR3 DNA sequence: TGTGCCACCGCGATACGACAGGGTGAGGGCGAAAAACTGTTTTTT.

This chain joins TRBV28 and TRBJ2-1; 7 bases are shared with TRBD1. This CDR3 has 14 residues. V gave up 6 bases and J gave up 4 bases; unmatched junction bases: 6. Germline V CDR1 and CDR2: MDHEN, SYDVKM. The CDR3 here is CASRNRGPYNEQFF. DNA for the CDR3: TGTGCCAGCAGAAACAGGGGACCTTACAATGAGCAGTTCTTC.

This clone occurred a few times. The V and J genes are TRBV7-3 and TRBJ2-2; 9 nucleotides align to TRBD2. The CDR3 has 14 amino acids. Trimming at V came to 5 bases and at J to 6 bases, leaving 4 bases not matched to a gene. Per the germline V gene, CDR1 is SGHTA and CDR2 is FQGTGA. In nucleotides, the CDR3 is TGTGCCAGCAGCAGGGGACTAGCTGCCGGGGAGCTGTTTTTT. Its protein is CASSRGLAAGELFF.

The CDR3 region has the DNA TGTGCCACCAGTAGAGGGCTCCAAGAGACCCAGTACTTC. It is translated as CATSRGLQETQYF. The chain carries TRBV24-1 and TRBJ2-5, with D tentatively TRBD2 (5 bases). The V gene lost 6 bases and the J gene lost 1 base, with 8 bases spanning the gap. The germline gives CDR1 KGHDR, CDR2 SFDVKD. CDR3 length equals 13 residues.

The rearrangement uses TRBV10-1 and TRBJ1-1; D is uncertain. The CDR3 is made up of 14 amino acids. Germline V CDR1 and CDR2: WNHNN, SYGVQD (reference sequence). The V gene lost 4 bases and the J gene lost 7 bases, with 16 bases spanning the gap. This CDR3 is CASSVALSGSEAFF. The CDR3 region has the DNA TGCGCCAGCAGTGTAGCCCTCTCCGGGAGTGAAGCTTTCTTT.

This clone showed up just once. The chain carries TRBV19 and TRBJ1-3; the D is unclear. CDR1 and CDR2 from the germline V gene are LNHDA and SQIVND (reference sequence). The ends were cut back, 3 bases at V and 4 bases at J, with 7 bases in the middle. The CDR3 sequence is 13 residues long. CDR3 region: CASSIKMGNTIYF. The CDR3 DNA reads TGTGCCAGTAGTATTAAAATGGGAAACACCATATATTTT.

V gene TRBV19 combines with J gene TRBJ1-2; 8 nucleotides agree with TRBD1. Germline assignment: CDR1 LNHDA and CDR2 SQIVND (reference sequence). Trimming removed 1 base from V and 6 bases from J; junction bases left unmatched: 4. The CDR3 spans 14 residues. DNA of the CDR3: TGTGCCAGTAGTATAGGCAGGGGGCGCGATGGCTACACCTTC. Encoded protein: CASSIGRGRDGYTF.

V usage is TRBV24-1 and J usage is TRBJ1-5; D ambiguous. The V gene lost 4 bases and the J gene lost 7 bases, with 10 bases spanning the gap. The CDR3 extends over 13 amino acids. Germline V gives CDR1 KGHDR, CDR2 SFDVKD. The CDR3: CATSDRLNQPQHF. DNA of the CDR3: TGTGCCACCAGTGACCGGCTGAACCAGCCCCAGCATTTT.

The rearrangement joins TRBV28 to TRBJ2-2; TRBD2 might be the D (6 bases). The V end was cut by 2 bases, the J end by 7 bases, with 14 bases between. In germline, CDR1 is MDHEN, CDR2 SYDVKM. The CDR3 consists of 15 residues. The CDR3 sequence is CASSLAGGVDGELFF. In DNA form, the CDR3 reads TGTGCCAGCAGTTTAGCAGGCGGGGTCGACGGGGAGCTGTTTTTT.

In its sample, this clone was seen a few times. The chain is built from TRBV19 and TRBJ1-3; possible D gene TRBD1, 6 bases. This CDR3 spans 14 amino acids. Trimming shortened V by 6 bases and J by 2 bases, and 11 bases separated the two germline ends. Germline-derived CDR1 and CDR2 are LNHDA and SQIVND (reference sequence). CDR3 in DNA: TGTGCCAGTAGCGTGAAGGGGGCTGGAAACACCATATATTTT. Translated: CASSVKGAGNTIYF. Based on the CDR3 plus reference TRBV19 and TRBJ1-3, the full variable domain is DGGITQSPKYLFRKEGQNVTLSCEQNLNHDAMYWYRQDPGQGLRLIYYSQIVNDFQKGDIAEGYSVSREKKESFPLTVTSAQKNPTAFYLCASSVKGAGNTIYFGEGSWLTVV.

The chain joins TRBV6-5 to TRBJ2-1; 7 nucleotides line up with TRBD2. The CDR3 loop spans 13 amino acids. The J segment lost 9 bases and the V segment lost 6 bases, leaving 8 bases of the junction unmatched. Germline V gene lookup returns CDR1 MNHEY and CDR2 SVGAGI. The CDR3: CASRLGGRGEQFF. CDR3 in DNA: TGTGCCAGCAGATTGGGGGGGAGGGGTGAGCAGTTCTTC.

This chain joins TRBV7-9 and TRBJ2-7, with D possibly being TRBD1 (6 bases). Trimming stripped 3 bases from V and 0 bases from J, with 12 bases between. The length of the CDR3 is 15 residues. Germline CDR1 SEHNR, CDR2 FQNEAQ (reference sequence). In DNA form, the CDR3 reads TGTGCCAGCAGCTTTTTGGGGGCCAGCTCCTACGAGCAGTACTTC. Its translation is CASSFLGASSYEQYF.

V and J are TRBV19 and TRBJ1-5; the match to TRBD1 covers 10 bases. The germline V gene encodes CDR1 LNHDA and CDR2 SQIVND (reference sequence). Trimming at V came to 3 bases and at J to 4 bases, leaving 3 bases not matched to a gene. The CDR3 sequence is 15 residues long. DNA for the CDR3: TGTGCCAGTAGTATTTGGGGACAGGGGAATCAGCCCCAGCATTTT. Amino acids: CASSIWGQGNQPQHF.

The chain has TRBV3-1 (or the pseudogene TRBV3-2) and TRBJ1-6; D unclear. CDR1 is LGHDT, CDR2 YNNKEL, per germline (reference sequence). The CDR3 runs to 15 residues. V lost 4 bases to trimming and J lost 5 bases, with 12 bases between them. The CDR3 nucleotides read TGTGCCAGCAGCCGCCTATCTGGGGATAATTCACCCCTCCACTTT. Translating gives CASSRLSGDNSPLHF.

The chain combines TRBV7-3 with TRBJ2-2; TRBD1 or TRBD2 may be the D gene (6 bases each). This CDR3 is built from 17 residues. Trimming shortened V by 5 bases and J by 3 bases, and 19 bases separated the two germline ends. Germline CDR1 reads SGHTA; CDR2 reads FQGTGA. CDR3 DNA: TGTGCCAGCAGCCCACGAAGGGGGACTTTGGACACCGGGGAGCTGTTTTTT. It translates to CASSPRRGTLDTGELFF.

The chain couples TRBV4-2 to TRBJ2-2; unclear D gene. V shed 0 bases and J shed 5 bases, with 7 bases lying between them. Germline V gene data show CDR1 as LGHNA and CDR2 as YNFKEQ. This CDR3 comprises 14 residues. The CDR3 here is CASSQEVGTGELFF. In nucleotides, the CDR3 is TGTGCCAGCAGCCAAGAAGTGGGGACCGGGGAGCTGTTTTTT.

J is TRBJ1-3 and V is TRBV3-1 (or the pseudogene TRBV3-2), with a tentative D call TRBD1 (6 bases). Germline V gene lookup returns CDR1 LGHDT and CDR2 YNNKEL (reference sequence). The CDR3 contains 14 residues. V lost 4 bases and J lost 1, with 8 bases in between. CDR3: CASSRQDSGNTIYF. CDR3 in DNA: TGTGCCAGCAGCCGACAGGATTCTGGAAACACCATATATTTT.

The chain couples TRBV6-2 or TRBV6-3 to TRBJ1-5, with D possibly being TRBD1 (5 bases). This CDR3 has 14 residues. Germline lookup yields CDR1 MNHEY and CDR2 SVGEGT. V lost 6 bases and J lost 0, with 9 bases in between. For the CDR3, the DNA is TGTGCCAGCAGCCCCAGGGTTAGCAATCAGCCCCAGCATTTT. Its protein is CASSPRVSNQPQHF.